The 15 T cell receptor beta chains given below trace back to one sample, sequenced in a study of early T cells in non-severe SARS-CoV-2 infection. One entry per CDR3 protein results from TCRdb running MiXCR on the 5' RACE reads. The table shows about 44,000 distinct CDR3 sequences, with about a quarter occurring only once. Sequences were derived from whole blood, sampled at baseline. The source of these receptors is an adult who was a healthcare worker with PCR-confirmed SARS-CoV-2 infection or an uninfected control (not recorded which).

V usage is TRBV6-6 and J usage is TRBJ2-3; D gene unclear. The CDR3 contains 16 residues. Germline CDR1 reads MNHNY; CDR2 reads SVGAGI (reference sequence). V was trimmed by 5 bases and J by 0 bases, leaving 15 bases between them. CDR3 sequence reads: CASSQVGGASTDTQYF. As DNA, the CDR3 is TGTGCCAGCAGTCAGGTCGGCGGTGCTAGCACAGATACGCAGTATTTT.

In this sample, this clonotype turned up a few times. The chain employs TRBV7-6 and TRBJ2-1; tentatively, D is TRBD2 (6 bases). CDR3 length: 13 residues. From germline, CDR1 is SGHVS and CDR2 FNYEAQ. Between the trimmed V and J ends, which lost 3 bases and 8 bases, there was a span of 11 bases. The CDR3 region has the DNA TGTGCCAGCAGCTTTACGGGGGACGATGAGCAGTTCTTC. It translates to CASSFTGDDEQFF.

In this sample, this clonotype turned up a few times. The junction departs from the called germline gene at one end, perhaps through a read error. CDR3: CASSLRTGAYEQYF. The DNA for the CDR3 is TGTGCTAGCAGCTTAAGGACAGGGGCCTACGAGCAGTACTTC. The chain combines TRBV7-7 with TRBJ2-7, with 9 bases lining up with TRBD1. The germline V gene encodes CDR1 SSHAT and CDR2 FNYEAQ (reference sequence). This CDR3 has 14 amino acids.

CDR3 DNA: TGCGCCAGCAGCCAATCTAGACTAGCGGGGCTCACAGATACGCAGTATTTT. It encodes CASSQSRLAGLTDTQYF. This chain uses TRBV4-1 with TRBJ2-3, with TRBD2 matching 11 bases. This CDR3 has 17 residues. The germline CDR1 and CDR2 sequences are MGHRA and YSYEKL. Unmatched junction bases numbered 6, after V lost 2 bases and J lost 2 bases.

This chain uses TRBV27 with TRBJ2-1, with D maybe TRBD2 (6 bases). Germline CDR1 is MNHEY and CDR2 is SMNVEV (reference sequence). V was clipped by 4 bases and J by 4 bases, with 14 bases between them. This CDR3 is 15 amino acids long. Written as DNA, the CDR3 is TGTGCCAGCAGTTCCCCGGGGAGGACATACAATGAGCAGTTCTTC. The encoded protein is CASSSPGRTYNEQFF.

There are a few counts of this clonotype. The chain uses TRBV5-6 and TRBJ1-5; 7 bases are a match to TRBD1. The germline CDR1 and CDR2 sequences are SGHDT and YYEEEE. This CDR3 has 15 residues. V was pared by 2 bases and J by 3 bases, with 5 bases of the junction left unmatched. CDR3 nucleotide sequence: TGTGCCAGCAGCTTTATGGACAGGCCCAATCAGCCCCAGCATTTT. This codes for CASSFMDRPNQPQHF.

This clonotype is medium-sized by share. The V call is TRBV27, the J call TRBJ2-4; TRBD1 aligns across 9 bases. The J segment lost 8 bases and the V segment lost 5 bases, leaving 10 bases of the junction unmatched. Germline loops: CDR1 MNHEY, CDR2 SMNVEV (reference sequence). This CDR3 is built from 15 residues. The CDR3 spells CASSSRDRVSYIQYF. The CDR3, as DNA: TGTGCCAGCAGTAGCCGGGACAGGGTATCGTACATTCAGTACTTC.

The chain carries TRBV12-3 or TRBV12-4 and TRBJ2-3, with D perhaps given as TRBD1 or TRBD2 (6 bases each). The ends were cut back, 5 bases at V and 2 bases at J, with 11 bases in the middle. The CDR3 loop spans 14 amino acids. The CDR3 bases are TGTGCCAGCAGTCCGGGGGCTTACACAGATACGCAGTATTTT. Residues: CASSPGAYTDTQYF.

At least ten counts were recorded for this clonotype. The rearrangement joins TRBV14 to TRBJ2-7; possibly TRBD2 for D (5 bases). The V end lost 9 bases, the J end lost 7 bases, and 10 bases lay between the germline ends. CDR1 is SGHDN and CDR2 is FVKESK in the germline V gene. The CDR3 contains 10 residues. The CDR3: CASRPGEQYF. The CDR3 DNA reads TGTGCCAGTCGACCGGGGGAGCAGTACTTC.

The chain has TRBV25-1 and TRBJ2-2; D possibly corresponds to TRBD2 (7 bases). In germline, CDR1 is MGHDK, CDR2 SYGVNS. The length of the CDR3 is 13 residues. Deletions cut 8 bases from V and 8 bases from J, with 15 bases between. CDR3 coding DNA: TGTGCCAGCGCCCGGGGGGCCGCGGGGGAGCTGTTTTTT. Amino acid sequence: CASARGAAGELFF.

The rearrangement joins TRBV4-1 to TRBJ1-1, with 10 bases identical to TRBD1. With 5 bases clipped from V and 0 bases from J, the junction kept 6 bases outside the gene matches. Germline-derived CDR1 and CDR2 are MGHRA and YSYEKL. The CDR3 has 16 amino acids. CDR3 DNA sequence: TGCGCCAGCAGCAACCGGGACAGGGGCATGAACACTGAAGCTTTCTTT. It encodes CASSNRDRGMNTEAFF.

The V and J genes are TRBV24-1 and TRBJ1-2; TRBD1 is a possible D gene (6 bases). The CDR3 has 13 residues. The ends were cut back, 2 bases at V and 6 bases at J, with 9 bases in the middle. Germline V gene lookup returns CDR1 KGHDR and CDR2 SFDVKD. The CDR3 region is CATSDSRGDGYTF. CDR3 nucleotide sequence: TGTGCCACCAGTGATTCCAGGGGCGATGGCTACACCTTC.

This clonotype was recorded a few times. This sequence joins TRBV6-1 and TRBJ2-3; 9 positions agree with TRBD2. The V and J ends lost 6 bases and 0 bases, in that order; junction bases with no gene match: 7. Germline CDR1 MNHNS, CDR2 SASEGT. The CDR3 is 16 amino acids. The CDR3 sequence: CASRPGLARSTDTQYF. The CDR3 coding sequence is TGTGCCAGCAGGCCCGGACTAGCGAGAAGCACAGATACGCAGTATTTT.

The chain joins TRBV10-2 to TRBJ2-2; a weak D match, TRBD1 (6 bases). Trimming removed 9 bases at V and 2 bases at J, with 10 bases between. The CDR3 has 13 residues. The germline V gene has CDR1 WSHSY and CDR2 SAAADI. This chain's CDR3 is CARGTQNTGELFF. The CDR3 coding sequence is TGCGCCAGAGGGACACAAAACACCGGGGAGCTGTTTTTT.

This chain uses TRBV6-1 with TRBJ1-5, with D unresolved. This CDR3 is built from 16 residues. Germline V gene sequence: CDR1 MNHNS, CDR2 SASEGT. The ends were cut back, 2 bases at V and 0 bases at J, with 11 bases in the middle. In nucleotides, the CDR3 is TGTGCCAGCAGTGAAAGGACGGATTATAGCAATCAGCCCCAGCATTTT. It yields the protein CASSERTDYSNQPQHF.